The sequence of this TCR beta chain was determined in a study of blood T cell repertoires in COVID-19 (dated by TCRdb to the early 2020s). Looking at the study overall: The collaborator samples originated in the United States, Italy and Spain and spanned the acute and convalescent phases of COVID-19. Where available, HLA class I and class II types were obtained from metadata supplied by the sample provider rather than from assay-based typing. Samples were obtained from the ongoing ImmuneRACE study (first 160 participants) and from over 1,000 subjects provided by 6 global collaborators. The material from the prospective study consisted of cDNA or gDNA derived from T cells, B-cell-depleted T cells, or PBMCs. The repertoires were made available in a free public database intended to serve as a resource for research on the immune response to SARS-CoV-2. Deeply sampled blood TCRbeta repertoires from subjects exposed to, actively infected with, or recovered from COVID-19 were included in the dataset. Nearly every sample came with metadata listing a de-identified subject ID, COVID-19 status, age in years and sex.

The study at large found these results: The quantity of clinical and demographic metadata differed by source and by participant and was supplied without curation.

CDR1 is given as SEHNR and CDR2 as FQNEAQ, both from the germline V gene (reference sequence). The junction shows trimming of 5 bases on V and 2 bases on J, plus 16 bases between the germline ends. Measured from the cysteine to the phenylalanine, the CDR3 is 16 residues long. Of the read, only the CDR3 DNA is kept; its 48 bases are in frame from base 1. Enrolling through a virtual design, the prospective study's participants ranged in age from roughly 18 to 90 years and lived across roughly 24 United States geographic areas. In the prospective study, cohorts were assigned on the basis of participant-reported clinical history obtained from a screening survey and a study questionnaire. Recovered participants in ImmuneRACE Cohort 3 were defined as having two consecutive negative NP/OP PCR tests, clearance from a healthcare professional, or resolution of symptoms. In the prospective study, whole blood, serum and a nasopharyngeal or oropharyngeal swab were collected from each participant by mobile phlebotomists. Additional blood draws and questionnaires over an approximately 2-month period could optionally be provided by prospective study participants. Prospective study blood samples were shipped either frozen or at room temperature before DNA extraction.

The immunoSEQ Assay, a bias-controlled multiplex PCR, was used to amplify TCRbeta CDR3 regions from genomic DNA. As for how the authors treated the data: Within the assay, amplification of reference gene primers was used to estimate how many nucleated cells each sample contained. To quantify the absolute abundance of each unique TCRbeta CDR3 rearrangement, sequence reads were collapsed and filtered. For each sample, productive Simpson clonality was calculated as the square root of Simpson's diversity index over productive rearrangements. TCRdb retrieved this table from immuneACCESS and kept in-frame rearrangements only. Not all clones are present; in checked studies, unresolved V genes account for under half, and no reason is known for the remainder. The V and J calls and the clone size are those of that table, but D and trimming were determined from the DNA. This sample has 190,000 or so clones in its table, and about nine tenths of those were observed once. The ten largest clones add up to 1.2% of the sample.

For this clone: The antigen it recognizes is unknown. Qualities for individual bases were not recorded, and no much larger clone is one base off.

Sequenced: PBMCs or T cells enriched from blood (not recorded which). This TCR derives from a man aged 30 to 45 who had recovered from COVID-19. In this chain, TRBV7-9 is recombined with TRBJ1-5; TRBD1 might be the D gene, on 5 matching bases. The DNA sequence is TGTGCCAGCAGCCCAGGGCAAGGGGCCGGCAATCAGCCCCAGCATTTT. It codes for CASSPGQGAGNQPQHF.